Listed here are 29 T cell receptor beta chains from one sample, sequenced in a study of cytomegalovirus exposure and HLA in healthy donors. 13 Jbeta primers and 60 Vbeta primers were used for the PCR. The table came from immunoSEQ multiplex PCR; TCRdb's copy has only in-frame clones and leaves some out. This sample has 200,000 or so clones, with 65% to 85% found just once. The specimen sequenced was PBMCs. These receptors came from a woman younger than 45 in good health and CMV-seropositive.

V usage is TRBV27 and J usage is TRBJ1-5, with TRBD1 matching 8 bases. Germline CDR1 and CDR2: MNHEY and SMNVEV (reference sequence). Losses at the gene ends were 4 bases for V and 5 bases for J; bases not matched to a gene: 7. CDR3 length: 15 amino acids. The CDR3 loop reads CASSSGQEKDQPQHF. DNA of the CDR3: TGTGCCAGCAGTTCGGGACAGGAAAAGGATCAGCCCCAGCATTTT.

The genes are TRBV2 and TRBJ2-2; the match to TRBD2 covers 14 bases. The CDR3 length is 18 residues. Germline V lookup: CDR1 SNHLY, CDR2 FYNNEI. Trimming at V came to 7 bases and at J to 5 bases, leaving 12 bases not matched to a gene. Here the CDR3 reads CASIFPGLAGEWTGELFF. The CDR3 bases are TGTGCCAGCATCTTCCCGGGACTAGCGGGAGAATGGACCGGGGAGCTGTTTTTT.

This chain uses TRBV27 with TRBJ1-2; D gene ambiguous. V dropped 4 bases and J dropped 4 bases, with 7 bases sitting between them. Germline CDR1 and CDR2: MNHEY and SMNVEV (reference sequence). There are 12 residues in the CDR3. The CDR3 loop reads CASSSGVYGYTF. In DNA, the CDR3 is TGTGCCAGCAGTTCAGGTGTCTATGGCTACACCTTC.

The chain combines TRBV2 with TRBJ1-2, with 8 bases aligning to TRBD1. The germline V gene has CDR1 SNHLY and CDR2 FYNNEI. CDR3 length equals 15 residues. V shed 8 bases, J shed 4 bases, and the junction held 12 bases outside the gene matches. CDR3 region: CASSRGLTRSYGYTF. Written as DNA, the CDR3 is TGTGCCAGCTCCAGGGGGCTCACGAGGAGCTATGGCTACACCTTC.

The chain has TRBV14 and TRBJ1-4, with D hard to call. Germline CDR1 reads SGHDN; CDR2 reads FVKESK. This CDR3 contains 12 residues. The V gene lost 2 bases and the J gene lost 10 bases, with 8 bases spanning the gap. In DNA, the CDR3 is TGTGCCAGCAGCCAACACGGTGGAAAACTGTTTTTT. Translating it yields CASSQHGGKLFF.

The chain is built from TRBV5-1 and TRBJ2-3; 7 bases match TRBD2. Looked up from germline, CDR1 is SGHRS and CDR2 is YFSETQ. The ends lost 0 bases at V and 2 bases at J; junction bases unmatched: 6. The CDR3 has 16 amino acids. In nucleotides, the CDR3 is TGCGCCAGCAGCTTGGTCGGGGGAGGGCACACAGATACGCAGTATTTT. This codes for CASSLVGGGHTDTQYF.

The rearrangement joins TRBV28 to TRBJ1-2; D perhaps matches TRBD1 (6 bases). Germline V gives CDR1 MDHEN, CDR2 SYDVKM. The length of the CDR3 is 14 residues. V lost 6 bases and J lost 8, with 19 bases in between. In nucleotides, the CDR3 is TGTGCCAGCAGGCTGGCGGGAGGGGGAGGGGGCTACACCTTC. Its protein is CASRLAGGGGGYTF.

V is TRBV2 and J is TRBJ1-2, with TRBD1 identical over 8 bases. This CDR3 comprises 13 residues. Trimming removed 7 bases from V and 7 bases from J; junction bases left unmatched: 8. Germline values: CDR1 SNHLY, CDR2 FYNNEI. This CDR3 is CASNEDRDRGYTF. CDR3 in DNA: TGTGCCAGCAACGAGGACAGGGATCGTGGCTACACCTTC.

Points on this clone: One end of the junction fails to match germline, which may point to a read error. The rearrangement joins TRBV7-7 to TRBJ2-7; 9 bases map to TRBD1. CDR1 is SSHAT, CDR2 FNYEAQ, per germline (reference sequence). The CDR3 loop spans 15 amino acids. CDR3 sequence reads: CASSFRGTGPYEQYF. In nucleotides, the CDR3 is TGTGCTAGCAGCTTCCGAGGGACAGGGCCCTACGAGCAGTACTTC.

The rearrangement uses TRBV7-8 and TRBJ1-2; D perhaps matches TRBD1 (5 bases). V was pared by 10 bases and J by 7 bases, with 16 bases between. This CDR3 comprises 12 residues. Looked up from germline, CDR1 is SGHVS and CDR2 is FQNEAQ. CDR3 region: CATGSIDGGYTF. The CDR3 bases are TGTGCCACAGGGTCCATCGACGGTGGCTACACCTTC.

The V call is TRBV4-1, the J call TRBJ2-1; TRBD1 aligns across 7 bases. CDR3 length equals 15 residues. Losses at the gene ends were 0 bases for V and 5 bases for J; bases not matched to a gene: 4. Germline V gene data show CDR1 as MGHRA and CDR2 as YSYEKL. CDR3 in DNA: TGCGCCAGCAGCCAAGACCAGGGGACAGACAATGAGCAGTTCTTC. Translation gives CASSQDQGTDNEQFF.

This clone was counted a single time. The chain employs TRBV4-2 and TRBJ1-4; D gene uncertain. The CDR3 covers 15 residues. CDR1 and CDR2 from the germline V gene are LGHNA and YNFKEQ. V was pared by 1 base and J by 4 bases, with 10 bases between. The chain's CDR3 is CASSQGSVINEKLFF. The CDR3 DNA reads as TGTGCCAGCAGCCAAGGGTCAGTTATTAATGAAAAACTGTTTTTT.

The V and J genes are TRBV27 and TRBJ2-1, with 8 bases lining up with TRBD2. The V gene's germline CDR1 is MNHEY and CDR2 SMNVEV (reference sequence). CDR3 length equals 16 residues. With V trimmed by 6 bases and J by 3 bases, 10 bases remained unmatched. CDR3: CASRSGRLGFYNEQFF. DNA of the CDR3: TGTGCCAGCAGAAGCGGGAGATTAGGCTTCTACAATGAGCAGTTCTTC.

In this sample, this clone turned up once. This chain uses TRBV6-1 with TRBJ1-5; D not certain. The V end was cut by 1 base, the J end by 1 base, with 5 bases between. The CDR3 is 14 residues long. Per germline, CDR1 MNHNS and CDR2 SASEGT. The CDR3 DNA sequence: TGTGCCAGCAGTGAAGGGCACAGCAATCAGCCCCAGCATTTT. Its protein is CASSEGHSNQPQHF.

The chain employs TRBV5-1 and TRBJ1-1, with D maybe TRBD1 (5 bases). V lost 0 bases and J 3 bases, leaving 15 bases between the germline ends. CDR1 SGHRS and CDR2 YFSETQ come from the germline V gene. This CDR3 is 16 amino acids long. This CDR3 reads CASSLARGGTDTEAFF. CDR3 DNA sequence: TGCGCCAGCAGCTTGGCCCGGGGGGGTACCGACACTGAAGCTTTCTTT. Full variable domain (missing parts from reference TRBV5-1 and TRBJ1-1): KAGVTQTPRYLIKTRGQQVTLSCSPISGHRSVSWYQQTPGQGLQFLFEYFSETQRNKGNFPGRFSGRQFSNSRSEMNVSTLELGDSALYLCASSLARGGTDTEAFFGQGTRLTVV.

The chain carries TRBV15 and TRBJ2-5; the match to TRBD2 covers 9 bases. The CDR3 loop spans 15 amino acids. Germline V lookup: CDR1 LNHNV, CDR2 YYDKDF (reference sequence). The J segment lost 1 base and the V segment lost 5 bases, leaving 5 bases of the junction unmatched. The CDR3 nucleotides read TGTGCCACCAGCCTAGCGGGGAGGTTCCAAGAGACCCAGTACTTC. Translation: CATSLAGRFQETQYF.

The table lists this clone with a few counts. The genes are TRBV10-1 and TRBJ2-3, with D possibly being TRBD1 (5 bases). The germline V and J ends were trimmed by 8 bases and 6 bases, with 15 bases remaining between them. The germline V gene encodes CDR1 WNHNN and CDR2 SYGVQD (reference sequence). This CDR3 is built from 13 residues. CDR3 coding DNA: TGCGCCAGCGGCGGCCGCAACAGGGATACGCAGTATTTT. Encoded protein: CASGGRNRDTQYF.

V usage is TRBV7-3 and J usage is TRBJ2-1, with 10 bases matching TRBD2. The germline V gene encodes CDR1 SGHTA and CDR2 FQGTGA. After removal of 5 bases from V and 2 bases from J, the junction contained 6 bases not matched to a gene. The CDR3 is 16 residues long. The CDR3: CASSVGTSEPYNEQFF. The CDR3 DNA sequence: TGTGCCAGCAGCGTAGGGACTAGCGAACCCTACAATGAGCAGTTCTTC.

The V gene is TRBV28, the J gene TRBJ2-1; 9 bases are shared with TRBD2. Germline V gene data show CDR1 as MDHEN and CDR2 as SYDVKM. The CDR3 extends over 16 amino acids. V gave up 3 bases and J gave up 2 bases; unmatched junction bases: 5. CDR3 sequence (DNA): TGTGCCAGCAGTTTGGTTCTAGCGGGGACCTACAATGAGCAGTTCTTC. Amino acids: CASSLVLAGTYNEQFF.

This clone was counted only a few times. The gene calls are TRBV5-4 and TRBJ1-3, with D unresolved. The CDR3 length is 15 residues. The V gene lost 0 bases and the J gene lost 5 bases, with 12 bases spanning the gap. Per germline, CDR1 SGHNT and CDR2 YYREEE (reference sequence). The CDR3 bases are TGTGCCAGCAGCTTGGCACCAGGCCTAAGAAACACCATATATTTT. It yields the protein CASSLAPGLRNTIYF.

The V gene is TRBV27, the J gene TRBJ2-5, with 10 bases aligning to TRBD1. The germline CDR1 and CDR2 sequences are MNHEY and SMNVEV (reference sequence). Losses at the gene ends were 2 bases for V and 6 bases for J; bases not matched to a gene: 3. The CDR3 loop spans 14 amino acids. The CDR3 protein is CASSLGGQGKTQYF. In nucleotides, the CDR3 is TGTGCCAGCAGTTTAGGGGGACAGGGGAAGACCCAGTACTTC.

The rearrangement links TRBV6-1 to TRBJ2-5; 8 nucleotides agree with TRBD2. CDR1 is MNHNS, CDR2 SASEGT, per germline. CDR3 length equals 16 residues. V trimming: 3 bases; J trimming: 5 bases; junction bases outside the gene matches: 11. CDR3 amino acids: CASSESSGGAWETQYF. The CDR3 nucleotides read TGTGCCAGCAGTGAGTCTTCCGGGGGGGCATGGGAGACCCAGTACTTC.

This clone occurred once. The rearrangement joins TRBV9 to TRBJ1-2; unclear D gene. V lost 5 bases and J lost 5, with 7 bases in between. CDR1 SGDLS and CDR2 YYNGEE come from the germline V gene. The CDR3 consists of 11 residues. CDR3 nucleotides: TGTGCCAGCAGAGACACTTATGGCTACACCTTC. Translation gives CASRDTYGYTF.

The chain has TRBV5-6 and TRBJ2-1; 10 bases align to TRBD2. The germline gives CDR1 SGHDT, CDR2 YYEEEE. CDR3 length: 13 residues. With V trimmed by 3 bases and J by 10 bases, 4 bases remained unmatched. CDR3 in DNA: TGTGCCAGCAGCTGGACTAGCGGTAACGAGCAGTTCTTC. Encoded protein: CASSWTSGNEQFF.

The rearrangement links TRBV28 to TRBJ2-3, with TRBD2 as a possible D gene (5 bases). The germline V gene encodes CDR1 MDHEN and CDR2 SYDVKM. V dropped 6 bases and J dropped 3 bases, with 7 bases sitting between them. There are 12 residues in the CDR3. The DNA of the CDR3 is TGTGCCAGCAGGGCGGGTACAGATACGCAGTATTTT. Translation: CASRAGTDTQYF.

The chain links TRBV5-1 to TRBJ2-5; D ambiguous. The germline V gene has CDR1 SGHRS and CDR2 YFSETQ. The ends were cut back, 0 bases at V and 5 bases at J, with 8 bases in the middle. This CDR3 spans 13 amino acids. The CDR3 nucleotides are TGCGCCAGCAGCTTGGAGACTTTCGAGACCCAGTACTTC. Amino acids: CASSLETFETQYF.

The chain joins TRBV2 to TRBJ1-5; D is uncertain. Germline loops: CDR1 SNHLY, CDR2 FYNNEI. V lost 3 bases to trimming and J lost 3 bases, with 12 bases between them. This CDR3 comprises 15 residues. CDR3 amino acids: CASSDVGEDNQPQHF. CDR3 DNA: TGTGCCAGCAGTGATGTTGGGGAGGACAATCAGCCCCAGCATTTT.

This clone was found a few times. The CDR3, as DNA: TGTGCCAGCAGACGGGGGGGACTGCAAGAAGGTGAGCAGTTCTTC. It specifies CASRRGGLQEGEQFF. The chain combines TRBV9 with TRBJ2-1; 8 bases are shared with TRBD2. Germline CDR1 reads SGDLS; CDR2 reads YYNGEE. V was pared by 5 bases and J by 9 bases, with 13 bases of the junction left unmatched. This CDR3 is 15 amino acids long.

The chain recombines TRBV7-6 with TRBJ2-2; TRBD2 aligns across 7 bases. V gave up 5 bases and J gave up 5 bases; unmatched junction bases: 5. Germline assignment: CDR1 SGHVS and CDR2 FNYEAQ. The CDR3 covers 14 residues. Here the CDR3 reads CASSGLGPTGELFF. CDR3 sequence (DNA): TGTGCCAGCAGCGGACTAGGACCAACCGGGGAGCTGTTTTTT. The whole variable domain, remainder taken from reference TRBV7-6 and TRBJ2-2, is GAGVSQSPRYKVTKRGQDVALRCDPISGHVSLYWYRQALGQGPEFLTYFNYEAQQDKSGLPNDRFSAERPEGSISTLTIQRTEQRDSAMYRCASSGLGPTGELFFGEGSRLTVL.